The 21 T cell receptor beta chains below were found in one sample sequenced in a study of cytomegalovirus exposure and HLA in healthy donors. Repertoires were generated with immunoSEQ multiplex PCR, while TCRdb's copy carries only in-frame clones and drops some. The sample records 100,000 or so clones, roughly 84% being singletons. What was sequenced was PBMCs. These receptors were collected from a man aged 18-30 years in good health and CMV-seropositive.

This chain joins TRBV5-1 and TRBJ2-5; 8 nucleotides match TRBD1. J lost 0 bases, V lost 3 bases, and 7 bases had no gene match. Germline loops: CDR1 SGHRS, CDR2 YFSETQ. The CDR3 length is 16 residues. Written as DNA, the CDR3 is TGCGCCAGCAGCTCCGGACAGGGTACTCACCAAGAGACCCAGTACTTC. It codes for CASSSGQGTHQETQYF.

This clone was observed a single time. This sequence joins TRBV6-5 and TRBJ2-3, with a possible D match to TRBD1 (5 bases). The germline V and J ends were trimmed by 4 bases and 5 bases, with 16 bases remaining between them. The germline V gene has CDR1 MNHEY and CDR2 SVGAGI. There are 15 residues in the CDR3. The DNA of the CDR3 is TGTGCCAGCAGTTTCTGGGGCCTCTCTCAAGATACGCAGTATTTT. This sequence encodes CASSFWGLSQDTQYF.

In its sample, this clone was seen once. The chain employs TRBV19 and TRBJ2-7; the D gene is possibly TRBD1 (6 bases). Looked up from germline, CDR1 is LNHDA and CDR2 is SQIVND (reference sequence). This CDR3 comprises 15 residues. Between the trimmed V and J ends, which lost 5 bases and 2 bases, there was a span of 16 bases. The CDR3 DNA reads TGTGCCAGTAGTGATGACAGGCGTACAACCTACGAGCAGTACTTC. This encodes CASSDDRRTTYEQYF.

This chain links TRBV7-3 with TRBJ2-7; TRBD2 matches at 7 bases. The CDR3 spans 15 residues. V dropped 10 bases and J dropped 3; count of bases not matched to a gene: 15. CDR1 is SGHTA, CDR2 FQGTGA, per germline. CDR3 coding DNA: TGTGCCACTCTATGGGGGGGACCCTCGGGCTACGAGCAGTACTTC. Its protein product is CATLWGGPSGYEQYF.

The chain carries TRBV28 and TRBJ2-7; D is perhaps TRBD1 (6 bases). The germline V gene encodes CDR1 MDHEN and CDR2 SYDVKM. Between the trimmed V and J ends, which lost 5 bases and 2 bases, there was a span of 10 bases. The CDR3 totals 13 residues. Here the CDR3 DNA reads TGTGCCAGCAGTGGCCGGGACACCTACGAGCAGTACTTC. It yields the protein CASSGRDTYEQYF.

The chain combines TRBV6-1 with TRBJ1-1; the D is unclear. The V end was cut by 1 base, the J end by 0 bases, with 9 bases between. CDR1 and CDR2 from the germline V gene are MNHNS and SASEGT. The CDR3 is made up of 15 amino acids. In DNA, the CDR3 is TGTGCCAGCAGTGAAGTCGGCAGGATGAACACTGAAGCTTTCTTT. Amino acids: CASSEVGRMNTEAFF.

This clone was observed a few times. The chain carries TRBV27 and TRBJ1-6; D call uncertain. This CDR3 is 15 amino acids long. The V gene's germline CDR1 is MNHEY and CDR2 SMNVEV (reference sequence). V shed 6 bases and J shed 0 bases, with 9 bases lying between them. CDR3 sequence (DNA): TGTGCCAGCAGGGGCCTGAGCTCCTATAATTCACCCCTCCACTTT. Translating gives CASRGLSSYNSPLHF.

The chain combines TRBV19 with TRBJ1-1; D is perhaps TRBD1 (6 bases). The V and J ends lost 7 bases and 0 bases respectively, with 15 bases between them. CDR3 size: 15 residues. The germline CDR1 and CDR2 sequences are LNHDA and SQIVND (reference sequence). The CDR3 DNA reads TGTGCCAGTACCCTAGGACAGAGCATGAACACTGAAGCTTTCTTT. Translated: CASTLGQSMNTEAFF.

The V call is TRBV5-5, the J call TRBJ2-7; possibly TRBD1 for D (6 bases). The germline gives CDR1 SGHKS, CDR2 YYEKEE (reference sequence). This CDR3 contains 14 residues. Trimming shortened V by 4 bases and J by 2 bases, and 13 bases separated the two germline ends. The CDR3 DNA is TGTGCCAGCAGCCCGCTACAGGGCCCCTACGAGCAGTACTTC. Protein product: CASSPLQGPYEQYF.

The chain combines TRBV19 with TRBJ1-1, with 9 bases fitting TRBD1. Trimming at V came to 6 bases and at J to 7 bases, leaving 9 bases not matched to a gene. The CDR3 has 14 residues. From germline, CDR1 is LNHDA and CDR2 SQIVND (reference sequence). CDR3 loop: CASSRDRDFYEAFF. CDR3 nucleotide sequence: TGTGCCAGTAGCAGGGACAGGGATTTTTATGAAGCTTTCTTT.

The chain combines TRBV18 with TRBJ2-5; 7 bases align to TRBD1. Trimming at V came to 2 bases and at J to 5 bases, leaving 5 bases not matched to a gene. Germline CDR1 reads KGHSH; CDR2 reads LQKENI. The CDR3 consists of 14 residues. The CDR3 spells CASSPDRVSETQYF. The DNA of the CDR3 is TGTGCCAGCTCACCAGACAGGGTATCGGAGACCCAGTACTTC.

The V gene is TRBV28, the J gene TRBJ2-7; no firm D call. Germline V CDR1 and CDR2: MDHEN, SYDVKM. The CDR3 is 11 amino acids. V lost 4 bases to trimming and J lost 9 bases, with 10 bases between them. Here the CDR3 DNA reads TGTGCCAGCAGTTCCGAAGCGAGGCAGTACTTC. Amino acids: CASSSEARQYF.

The rearrangement links TRBV28 to TRBJ2-7; 9 bases align to TRBD1. The length of the CDR3 is 15 residues. Trimming cost V 0 bases and J 2 bases; bases outside gene matches: 2. In germline, CDR1 is MDHEN, CDR2 SYDVKM. CDR3 coding DNA: TGTGCCAGCAGTTTATGGGGACAGGGTACCTACGAGCAGTACTTC. Encoded protein: CASSLWGQGTYEQYF.

The sample holds one count of this clone. V is TRBV15 and J is TRBJ2-7; 7 bases match TRBD2. V trimming: 0 bases; J trimming: 0 bases; junction bases outside the gene matches: 2. The CDR3 is made up of 15 amino acids. The germline CDR1 and CDR2 sequences are LNHNV and YYDKDF (reference sequence). CDR3 loop: CATSREGGSSYEQYF. The CDR3 DNA is TGTGCCACCAGCAGAGAGGGGGGGAGCTCCTACGAGCAGTACTTC.

The J gene is TRBJ2-7, the V gene TRBV7-2; D unclear. CDR1 is SGHTA, CDR2 FQGNSA, per germline. The CDR3 consists of 14 residues. The ends were cut back, 5 bases at V and 3 bases at J, with 14 bases in the middle. The CDR3 bases are TGTGCCAGCAGCCAGAGGTCGGGTTTCTACGAGCAGTACTTC. It yields the protein CASSQRSGFYEQYF.

As DNA, the CDR3 is TGTGCCAGCAGCTTAATGGCCACTAACTATGGCTACACCTTC. Translating it yields CASSLMATNYGYTF. The chain is built from TRBV7-2 and TRBJ1-2; no clear D gene. CDR1 and CDR2 (germline): SGHTA, FQGNSA. The CDR3 has 14 amino acids. V lost 2 bases and J lost 0, with 7 bases in between.

This sequence joins TRBV4-2 and TRBJ2-5; tentatively, D is TRBD2 (7 bases). With 0 bases removed from V and 5 bases from J, the gap between germline ends came to 19 bases. The V gene's germline CDR1 is LGHNA and CDR2 YNFKEQ. The CDR3 consists of 17 residues. The CDR3 region is CASSQESGAGVLETQYF. CDR3 sequence (DNA): TGTGCCAGCAGCCAAGAATCGGGGGCGGGGGTTTTGGAGACCCAGTACTTC.

The chain employs TRBV6-5 and TRBJ2-7; a possible D gene is TRBD2 (7 bases). Trimming stripped 5 bases from V and 4 bases from J, with 18 bases between. Looked up from germline, CDR1 is MNHEY and CDR2 is SVGAGI. The CDR3 totals 15 residues. The CDR3 region has the DNA TGTGCCAGCAGTACACGGGGGGCGGGGGAGTACGAGCAGTACTTC. Protein product: CASSTRGAGEYEQYF.

The chain couples TRBV13 to TRBJ1-2; a possible D gene is TRBD1 (6 bases). V lost 5 bases and J 3 bases, leaving 19 bases between the germline ends. CDR1 is PRHDT and CDR2 is FYEKMQ in the germline V gene (reference sequence). The CDR3 has 16 residues. CDR3 amino acids: CASSLNTGIRHYGYTF. The CDR3 nucleotides read TGTGCCAGCAGCCTAAACACAGGGATCAGGCACTATGGCTACACCTTC.

The V gene is TRBV27, the J gene TRBJ2-1, with a tentative D call TRBD1 (5 bases). With 5 bases removed from V and 2 bases from J, the gap between germline ends came to 13 bases. Germline CDR1 is MNHEY and CDR2 is SMNVEV (reference sequence). The CDR3 extends over 15 amino acids. The CDR3, as DNA: TGTGCCAGCAGTCCCGCAGGGCCGGCCTACAATGAGCAGTTCTTC. Translating it yields CASSPAGPAYNEQFF.

V is TRBV29-1 and J is TRBJ2-1; weak D call: TRBD1 (5 bases). Trimming removed 5 bases at V and 7 bases at J, with 9 bases between. CDR1 SQVTM and CDR2 ANQGSEA come from the germline V gene. This CDR3 has 11 amino acids. The CDR3 is CSVSKGNEQFF. CDR3 DNA: TGCAGCGTTTCGAAGGGGAATGAGCAGTTCTTC.